This TCR beta chain stems from a study of blood T cell repertoires in COVID-19 (dated by TCRdb to about 2020). For the wider study: Samples covering the acute and convalescent phases of COVID-19 were provided by collaborators in the United States, Italy and Spain. The material from the prospective study consisted of cDNA or gDNA derived from T cells, B-cell-depleted T cells, or PBMCs. Subjects who had been exposed to COVID-19, were actively infected with it, or had recovered from it provided the deeply sampled blood TCRbeta repertoires that made up the dataset. A freely available public database, intended as a resource for researchers studying the immune response to SARS-CoV-2, is where the repertoires were released. The samples were drawn from two sources: the first 160 participants of the ongoing ImmuneRACE study, and 1,000 to 1,500 subjects contributed by 6 global collaborators. Sample metadata almost always included a de-identified subject ID, COVID-19 status, age in years and sex. Where available, HLA class I and class II types were obtained from metadata supplied by the sample provider rather than from assay-based typing. Study-wide findings and limitations: The amount of clinical and demographic metadata varied by source and participant and was provided uncurated.

The collaborating institutions used their own protocols to collect whole blood in K2EDTA tubes. For TCRbeta analysis, collaborators shipped samples as frozen whole blood, isolated PBMCs, or DNA extracted from either of those sample types. With respect to this clone: Its antigen is unknown. No per-base quality is available; no much larger clone lies one base away.

TCRbeta CDR3 regions were amplified from genomic DNA by means of the immunoSEQ Assay, a bias-controlled multiplex PCR. The authors' analysis ran thus. Within the assay, amplification of reference gene primers was used to estimate how many nucleated cells each sample contained. To quantify the absolute abundance of each unique TCRbeta CDR3 rearrangement, sequence reads were collapsed and filtered. For each sample, productive Simpson clonality was calculated as the square root of Simpson's diversity index over productive rearrangements. The table comes from immuneACCESS by way of TCRdb, which keeps in-frame sequences with V and J called. Part of the clones is missing from these tables; in studies checked, under half for an unresolved V gene and the rest for unknown reasons. V, J and clone size derive from that table, while D and trimming were established from the DNA sequence. The sample yields about 160,000 clones; approximately 92% were counted once. Together, the top ten hold roughly 4.5% of the sample.

The junction carries 10 bases between V and J, which are trimmed by 0 bases and 1 base respectively. Via the germline V gene, CDR1 is LGHNT and CDR2 FRNRAP. There are 15 amino acids in the CDR3, from cysteine to phenylalanine inclusive. Only the CDR3 region is kept as DNA, spanning 45 bases read in frame from base 1. The sequencing input was peripheral blood. The chain links TRBV12-5 with TRBJ2-7; TRBD1 might be the D gene, on 6 matching bases. This sequence originates from a woman aged 45 to 65 with acute or convalescent COVID-19. This receptor carries the CDR3 CASGLVTGPSYEQYF. The DNA sequence follows: TGTGCTAGTGGTTTGGTTACAGGGCCTTCCTACGAGCAGTACTTC.